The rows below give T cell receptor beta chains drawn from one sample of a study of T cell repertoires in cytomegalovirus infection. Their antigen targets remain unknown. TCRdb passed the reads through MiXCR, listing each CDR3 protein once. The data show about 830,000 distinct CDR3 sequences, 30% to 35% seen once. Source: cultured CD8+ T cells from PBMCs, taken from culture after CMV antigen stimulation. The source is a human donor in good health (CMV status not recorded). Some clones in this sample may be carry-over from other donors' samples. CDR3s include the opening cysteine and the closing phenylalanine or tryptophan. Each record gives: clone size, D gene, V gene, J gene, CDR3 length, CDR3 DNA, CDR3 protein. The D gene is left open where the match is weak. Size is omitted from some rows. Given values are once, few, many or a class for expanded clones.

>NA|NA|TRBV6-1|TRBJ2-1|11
TGTGCCAGCAGTGAAGCCAGAGAGCAGTTCTTC
CASSEAREQFF
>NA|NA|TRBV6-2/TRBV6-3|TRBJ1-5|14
TGTGCCAGCAGTTTTTTTTCGACAAGCCAGCCCCAGCATTTT
CASSFFSTSQPQHF
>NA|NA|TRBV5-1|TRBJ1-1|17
TGCGCCAGCAGCTTGGCCGTACTTGGGACCATGAACACTGAAGCTTTCTTT
CASSLAVLGTMNTEAFF
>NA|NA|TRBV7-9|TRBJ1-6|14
TGTGCCAGCACCCAAGGCGGTCATAATTCACCCCTCCACTTT
CASTQGGHNSPLHF
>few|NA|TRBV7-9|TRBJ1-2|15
TGTGCCAGCAGCTACTCCCCACGGGACGACTATGGCTACACCTTC
CASSYSPRDDYGYTF
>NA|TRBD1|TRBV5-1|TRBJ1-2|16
TGCGCCAGCAGCTTGGTGTGGACAGGGGGGGACTATGGCTACACCTTC
CASSLVWTGGDYGYTF
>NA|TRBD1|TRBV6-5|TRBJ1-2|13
TGTGCCAGCAGCTATACAGGGGTCGATGGCTACACCTTC
CASSYTGVDGYTF
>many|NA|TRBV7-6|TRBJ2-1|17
TGTGCCAGCAGTAACATAAAGCTAGTAGGGTCCTACAATGAGCAGTTCTTC
CASSNIKLVGSYNEQFF
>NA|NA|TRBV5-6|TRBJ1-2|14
TGTGCCAGCAGCTTACGGAACACCCTCTATGGCTACACCTTC
CASSLRNTLYGYTF
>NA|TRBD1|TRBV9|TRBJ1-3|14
TGTGCCAGCCGGGAAGGGGGCGATGGAAACACCATATATTTT
CASREGGDGNTIYF
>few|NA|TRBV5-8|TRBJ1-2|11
TGTGCCAGCCAGGGGCACTATGGCTACACCTTC
CASQGHYGYTF
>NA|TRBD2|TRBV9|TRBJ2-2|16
TGTGCCAGCAGCGTAGGTAGCGGGGTACCCACCGGGGAGCTGTTTTTT
CASSVGSGVPTGELFF
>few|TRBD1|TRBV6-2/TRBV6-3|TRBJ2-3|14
TGTGCCGGGAAAGGACAGGGGGCTTTAGATACGCAGTATTTT
CAGKGQGALDTQYF
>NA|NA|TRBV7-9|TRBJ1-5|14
TGTGCCAGCAGCACAGACAAGGCGGGTCAGCCCCAGCATTTT
CASSTDKAGQPQHF
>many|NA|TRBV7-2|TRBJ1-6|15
TGTGCCAGCAGCCTCTCGAGTGAAGGGAGCTCACCCCTCCACTTT
CASSLSSEGSSPLHF
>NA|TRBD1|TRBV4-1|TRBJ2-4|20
TGCGCCAGCAGCCTATCGACAGGGGGCCGGTCCTTGGAAGCCAAAAACATTCAGTACTTC
CASSLSTGGRSLEAKNIQYF
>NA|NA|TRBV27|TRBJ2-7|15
TGTGCCAGCAGTTTAACCCAAACCCCTACCTACGAGCAGTACTTC
CASSLTQTPTYEQYF
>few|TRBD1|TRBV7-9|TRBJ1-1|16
TGTGCCAGCAGCCCGGGACAGGTCCTCCATGTGACTGAAGCTTTCTTT
CASSPGQVLHVTEAFF
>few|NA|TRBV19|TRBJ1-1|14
TGTGCCAGCATTCGGGAGGATACGGGCACTGAAGCTTTCTTT
CASIREDTGTEAFF
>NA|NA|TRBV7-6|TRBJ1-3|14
TGTGCCAGCAGCGCACCCGGGGAAAGAAACACCATATATTTT
CASSAPGERNTIYF
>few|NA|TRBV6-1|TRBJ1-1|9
TGTGCCACCAGAGGTAGAGCTTTCTTT
CATRGRAFF
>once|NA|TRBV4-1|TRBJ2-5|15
TGCGCCAGCAGCCAAGGGTGGTCAGACCAAGAGACCCAGTACTTC
CASSQGWSDQETQYF
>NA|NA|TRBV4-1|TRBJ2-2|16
TGCGCCAGCGCGCGCGTGGGGGGCGAGTTCACCGGGGAGCTGTTTTTT
CASARVGGEFTGELFF
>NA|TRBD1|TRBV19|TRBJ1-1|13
TGTGCCAGTGCGTATCAGGGGGCTGATGAAGCTTTCTTT
CASAYQGADEAFF
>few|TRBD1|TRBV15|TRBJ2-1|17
TGTGCCACCAGCACCGACAGGGAACTGAGCTCCTACAATGAGCAGTTCTTC
CATSTDRELSSYNEQFF
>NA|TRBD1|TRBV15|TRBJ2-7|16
TGTGCCACCAGCAGTGGGCCCGGGACAGGGAATGACGAGCAGTACTTC
CATSSGPGTGNDEQYF
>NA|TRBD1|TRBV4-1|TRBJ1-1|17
TGCGCCAGCAGCCAAGACGACACCGGGACAGGGTTGAGTGAAGCTTTCTTT
CASSQDDTGTGLSEAFF
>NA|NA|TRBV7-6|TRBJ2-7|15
TGTGCCAGCAGCTTAGCGCAGGGGTCTCCCTACGAGCAGTACTTC
CASSLAQGSPYEQYF
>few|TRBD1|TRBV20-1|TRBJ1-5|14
TGCAGTGCTTTACAGGGGGCGGTCGGTCAGCCCCAGCATTTT
CSALQGAVGQPQHF
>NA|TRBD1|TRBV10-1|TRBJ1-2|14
TGCGCCAGCAGTCCAGAGACAGGGGCCTATGGCTGCACCTTC
CASSPETGAYGCTF
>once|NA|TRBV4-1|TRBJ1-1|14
TGCGCCAGCAGCCAACACAGGAAGAACACTGAAGCTTTCTTT
CASSQHRKNTEAFF
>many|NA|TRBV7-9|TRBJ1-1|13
TGTGCCAGCAGCTTATATAAGAACACTGAAGCTTTCTTT
CASSLYKNTEAFF
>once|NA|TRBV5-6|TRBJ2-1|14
TGTGCCAGCAGCTTGGGACGGGGGTTGGTGGAGCAGTTCTTC
CASSLGRGLVEQFF
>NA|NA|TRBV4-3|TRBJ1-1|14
TGCGCCAGCAGCCAAGATCAAGGGGAAGGTGAAGCTTTCTTT
CASSQDQGEGEAFF
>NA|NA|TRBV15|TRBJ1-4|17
TGTGCCACCAGCAGGGGCTGGGAGAAATCAACTAATGAAAAACTGTTTTTT
CATSRGWEKSTNEKLFF
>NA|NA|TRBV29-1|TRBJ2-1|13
TGCAGCGGTGAGCGCAGCTCCTACAATGAGCAGTTCTTC
CSGERSSYNEQFF
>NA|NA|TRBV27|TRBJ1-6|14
TGTGCCAGCCAAGATAGCTCCTATAATTCACCCCTCCACTTT
CASQDSSYNSPLHF
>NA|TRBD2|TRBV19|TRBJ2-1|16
TGTGCCAGTAGTTCGACGGGGAGACTAGCGGGGGATGAGCAGTTCTTC
CASSSTGRLAGDEQFF
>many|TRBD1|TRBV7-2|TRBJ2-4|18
TGTGCCAGCAGCTTTCCGGGACAGGGGGCGCTGGCCAAAAACATTCAGTACTTC
CASSFPGQGALAKNIQYF
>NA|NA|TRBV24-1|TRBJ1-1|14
TGTGCCACCAGCCCCCGGTCGGAGAACACTGAAGCTTTCTTT
CATSPRSENTEAFF
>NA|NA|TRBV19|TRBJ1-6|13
TGTGCCAGTAGTATCTCCTCCGGTTCACCCCTCCACTTT
CASSISSGSPLHF